A selection of T cell receptor beta chains follows, all from one sample in a study of blood T cell repertoires in COVID-19. This table comes from immunoSEQ multiplex PCR, and its TCRdb copy is limited to in-frame clones, with some not included. The table lists around 160,000 clones, roughly 85% of them singletons. The specimen was peripheral blood. These receptors all come from a woman in her fifties or sixties with COVID-19, enrolled during active disease. Each CDR3 is given with its conserved first and last residue. The D gene is left open where the match is weak.

- TRBJ2-7 TRBV13 CASSTWPQEQYF TGTGCCAGCAGCACCTGGCCACAAGAGCAGTACTTC
TRBD1 TRBJ2-3 TRBV5-1 CASRAGTGTDTQYF TGCGCCAGCCGCGCCGGGACAGGCACAGATACGCAGTATTTT
- TRBJ2-7 TRBV7-9 CASSYPGKPYEQYF TGTGCCAGCAGCTATCCGGGAAAACCCTACGAGCAGTACTTC
- TRBJ1-2 TRBV19 CASSHGGGRGAYGYTF TGTGCCAGTAGCCACGGGGGGGGGCGCGGGGCCTATGGCTACACCTTC
TRBD1 TRBJ2-7 TRBV6-1 CASSGYSGTGTYEQYF TGTGCCAGCAGTGGCTACTCCGGGACAGGTACCTACGAGCAGTACTTC
- TRBJ2-5 TRBV5-1 CASSLNAGEYQETQYF TGCGCCAGCAGCTTGAATGCAGGGGAGTACCAAGAGACCCAGTACTTC
- TRBJ1-6 TRBV7-9 CASSFGDRPNSPLHF TGTGCCAGCAGCTTCGGTGACAGGCCAAATTCACCCCTCCACTTT
- TRBJ2-7 TRBV10-3 CAISVGGAGYEQYF TGTGCCATCAGTGTTGGGGGGGCAGGCTACGAGCAGTACTTC
- TRBJ1-6 TRBV27 CASSQVGDFPLSLNSPLHF TGTGCCAGCAGTCAGGTCGGGGACTTTCCCCTCTCATTGAATTCACCCCTCCACTTT
TRBD1 TRBJ2-5 TRBV23-1 CASSHGSFDRAETQYF TGCGCCAGCAGTCACGGCTCTTTCGACAGGGCAGAGACCCAGTACTTC
- TRBJ1-5 TRBV9 CASSVGQGNQPQHF TGTGCCAGCAGCGTAGGTCAGGGGAATCAGCCCCAGCATTTT
- TRBJ2-7 TRBV7-9 CASSLGSSSYEQYF TGTGCCAGCAGCTTAGGTTCTTCCTCCTACGAGCAGTACTTC
TRBD2 TRBJ2-7 TRBV7-6 CASSPRSAGFAEQYF TGTGCCAGCAGCCCGCGGTCAGCGGGGTTCGCTGAGCAGTACTTC
TRBD1 TRBJ2-7 TRBV7-2 CASSFRQGPYEQYF TGTGCCAGCAGCTTCCGACAGGGTCCCTACGAGCAGTACTTC
TRBD1 TRBJ1-1 TRBV19 CASRPGTANTEAFF TGTGCCAGTAGACCCGGGACAGCTAACACTGAAGCTTTCTTT
- TRBJ2-5 TRBV2 CASSVFSTQETQYF TGTGCCAGCAGTGTATTCAGTACCCAAGAGACCCAGTACTTC
- TRBJ2-1 TRBV20-1 CSVSSYNEQFF TGCAGTGTATCTTCCTACAATGAGCAGTTCTTC
TRBD1 TRBJ2-1 TRBV30 CAWRHDRDRALEGQFF TGTGCCTGGAGACACGACCGGGACAGGGCTCTCGAAGGGCAGTTCTTC
TRBD1 TRBJ1-5 TRBV19 CASSSPAGGRVNQPQHF TGTGCCAGTAGTTCCCCCGCAGGGGGGCGCGTCAATCAGCCCCAGCATTTT
TRBD1 TRBJ2-7 TRBV7-9 CASSTTRDRGPEQYF TGTGCCAGCAGCACAACCCGGGACAGGGGTCCCGAGCAGTACTTC
- TRBJ1-3 TRBV27 CASSLFRQGSHTIYF TGTGCCAGCAGTTTATTCCGCCAAGGTAGCCACACCATATATTTT
- TRBJ2-5 TRBV3-1/TRBV3-2 CASSLERGQKETQYF TGTGCCAGCAGCTTGGAAAGGGGACAAAAAGAGACCCAGTACTTC
- TRBJ2-7 TRBV6-5 CASSLDWGDSYEQYF TGTGCCAGCAGCCTAGATTGGGGGGACAGCTACGAGCAGTACTTC
TRBD2 TRBJ2-1 TRBV5-4 CASSLAGDYYNEQFF TGTGCCAGCAGCTTGGCTGGGGACTATTACAATGAGCAGTTCTTC
- TRBJ2-7 TRBV5-4 CASGAGQSSSYEQYF TGTGCCAGCGGAGCCGGACAGAGTAGCTCCTACGAGCAGTACTTC
- TRBJ1-3 TRBV9 CASSADWDDTAGNTIYF TGTGCCAGCAGCGCGGACTGGGATGACACGGCTGGAAACACCATATATTTT
- TRBJ2-7 TRBV30 CAWSSAGTYEQYF TGTGCCTGGAGTTCGGCGGGGACCTACGAGCAGTACTTC